This T cell receptor beta chain was obtained from a study of OX40 agonist ivuxolimab in advanced cancers. Some background on the complete study: The costimulatory receptor OX40 (CD134) was targeted by ivuxolimab, a fully human IgG2 agonistic monoclonal antibody. Intravenous ivuxolimab was administered to patients every 2 weeks at six dose levels: 0.01, 0.1, 0.3, 1.5, 3 and 10 mg/kg. Of the approximately 50 dose-escalation patients, hepatocellular carcinoma was present in 19, melanoma in around 15, renal cell carcinoma in 9 and head and neck cancer in 9. In the dose-escalation cohort, 82.7% of patients were male, and the mean age was roughly 60 years, with a range of about 23 to 90. Prior anti-PD-1, anti-PD-L1 or anti-CTLA-4 therapy was permitted, and 35% to 40% of dose-escalation patients had received checkpoint inhibitors. Partial responses occurred in three dose-escalation patients: two with cutaneous melanoma and one with hepatocellular carcinoma. Peripheral TCRbeta sequencing was intended to test whether TCR sequence diversity was altered and clonal T-cell expansion was caused by ivuxolimab. The monotherapy dose-escalation portion (N of about 49 patients) of the phase I ivuxolimab trial is reported in the paper. What the research found in general, with its limitations: The antigen specificity of the peripheral T cells that underwent clonal expansion was not determined. On average, CD8+ T cells showed more expanded clones than CD4+ T cells after ivuxolimab. In the 0.1-3.0 mg/kg groups, partial responders had among the lowest normalized peripheral clonal expansion, particularly in CD8+ T cells. At doses of 0.1 to 3.0 mg/kg, clonal expansion of both CD4+ and CD8+ blood T cells was observed from baseline to week 6. Low levels of normalized T-cell clonal expansion were also shown by some nonresponding patients.

Genomic DNA was isolated from the sorted cells so that the TCRbeta CDR3 region could be sequenced. The immunoSEQ Assay was used for sequencing of TCRbeta CDR3 regions. In its TCRdb copy, this immuneACCESS table keeps in-frame sequences only and misses some clones. Where compared with another copy, unresolved V genes explain less than half of these, and the others have no known cause. The sample has fewer than 55,000 clones on record, 81% of them singletons. The top ten clonotypes cover approximately 0.69% of the sample. Notes on this clone: Its antigen has not been determined. No base quality information exists; no much larger clone differs at one position.

The trial excluded patients who had a history of autoimmune disease or were on systemic immunosuppression. Peripheral blood for TCR sequencing was drawn from every dose cohort at baseline, at cycle 4 day 1 and at cycle 7 day 1. The samples were taken from a phase I, first-in-human, multicenter, open-label dose-escalation trial of ivuxolimab. Adults with locally advanced or metastatic melanoma, renal cell, hepatocellular, or head and neck squamous cell carcinoma were enrolled in the trial. Before TCR sequencing, CD4+ T cells and CD8+ T cells were sorted from peripheral blood as separate populations. The junction shows trimming of 2 bases on V and 10 bases on J, and the gene matches do not reach 4 bases of it. Per the germline V gene, MDHEN is the CDR1 and SYDVKM is the CDR2. Reading from cysteine to phenylalanine, the CDR3 counts 12 amino acids. CDR3 DNA only is kept here, 36 bases in frame from base 1.

The clonotype was recovered from an adult with an advanced solid tumor such as melanoma, head and neck, liver or kidney cancer. This sequence uses TRBV28 and TRBJ1-1, with 7 central nucleotides matching TRBD1. The source material was CD4+ or CD8+ T cells sorted from blood, sampled in a trial of the OX40 agonist ivuxolimab. The CDR3 region: CASSLTQGVAFF. The bases read TGTGCCAGCAGTTTAACGCAGGGGGTAGCTTTCTTT.